This T cell receptor beta chain derives from a study of blood T cell repertoires in COVID-19. Study context: Sites in the United States, Italy and Spain provided acute and convalescent COVID-19 samples. The cDNA or gDNA used as material had been derived from T cells, B-cell-depleted T cells, or PBMCs.

Original analysis: Reference gene primer amplification yielded estimated nucleated cell counts. The data were produced by immunoSEQ multiplex PCR, yet TCRdb's version contains in-frame clones alone and is incomplete. The V and J calls and clone size are taken from that table; D and trimming were inferred from the DNA. The sample lists fewer than 350,000 clones; roughly nine tenths were seen once. Germline assignment: CDR1 KGHDR and CDR2 SFDVKD. The CDR3 spans 13 residues. The V gene lost 6 bases and the J gene lost 3 bases, with 11 bases spanning the gap. Enrolment of Seattle patients took place during active infection, and they were followed longitudinally.

The rearrangement links TRBV24-1 to TRBJ2-7, with a tentative D call TRBD1 (5 bases). The sequence derives from a woman between 25 and 40 years old with COVID-19, enrolled during active disease. Input material: peripheral blood. CDR3 DNA: TGTGCCACCAGTCAAGGGGCTGTCTACGAGCAGTACTTC. It encodes CATSQGAVYEQYF.